The 20 T cell receptor beta chains listed next were all sequenced from one sample in a study of T cell repertoires and leukemia-associated antigens. No cognate antigen is known for these TCRs. TCRdb re-called the 5' RACE reads through MiXCR, storing one row per CDR3 protein. The sample lists 9,700 or so distinct CDR3 sequences, roughly 40% occurring once. The material sequenced was CD3+ T cells sorted from blood and cultured. These receptor sequences come from a female donor in good health.

By its share, this clonotype is medium-sized. This rearrangement joins TRBV20-1 to TRBJ2-7, with unresolved D. With 4 bases removed from V and 4 bases from J, the gap between germline ends came to 8 bases. This CDR3 spans 11 amino acids. CDR1 DFQATT and CDR2 SNEGSKA come from the germline V gene (reference sequence). CDR3 nucleotide sequence: TGCAGTGCTACCCCGTCGTACGAGCAGTACTTC. This gives the protein CSATPSYEQYF.

V gene TRBV12-3 or TRBV12-4 combines with J gene TRBJ2-5; 11 nucleotides align to TRBD2. The ends lost 7 bases at V and 4 bases at J; junction bases unmatched: 11. This CDR3 has 16 amino acids. The CDR3, as DNA: TGTGCCAGCATCTCCGGGACTAGCGGTATAAGAGAGACCCAGTACTTC. Encoded protein: CASISGTSGIRETQYF.

Worth noting for this clonotype: This may come from a read error, since a much larger clone is one base off. The chain recombines TRBV7-3 with TRBJ2-3, with 9 bases fitting TRBD2. Per the germline V gene, CDR1 is SGHTA and CDR2 is FQGTGA. Losses at the gene ends were 5 bases for V and 4 bases for J; bases not matched to a gene: 10. CDR3 size: 16 residues. CDR3 loop: CASSQRLAAEADTQYF. The DNA of the CDR3 is TGTGCCAGCAGCCAGCGACTAGCGGCCGAAGCAGATACGCAGTATTTT.

This clonotype has ten or more counts. The CDR3 region has the DNA TGTGCCAGCAGCTTCCAGGGGGCGAGAGACGAGCAGTACTTC. It yields the protein CASSFQGARDEQYF. The genes are TRBV7-9 and TRBJ2-7, with 8 bases matching TRBD1. CDR1 and CDR2 (germline): SEHNR, FQNEAQ (reference sequence). V was clipped by 3 bases and J by 5 bases; unmatched bases: 6. This CDR3 is built from 14 residues.

Concerning this clonotype itself: A much larger clone lies one base from this, so it may be a read error. The rearrangement uses TRBV12-3 or TRBV12-4 and TRBJ1-2; D gene unclear. This CDR3 spans 11 amino acids. Written as DNA, the CDR3 is TGTGCCAGCACCTTCGGGTATGACTACACCTTC. Protein sequence: CASTFGYDYTF.

The chain recombines TRBV20-1 with TRBJ2-5; no definite D call. The CDR3 totals 15 residues. The germline gives CDR1 DFQATT, CDR2 SNEGSKA (reference sequence). V lost 0 bases to trimming and J lost 1 base, with 12 bases between them. The CDR3 sequence: CSARDGTAPQETQYF. Here the CDR3 DNA reads TGCAGTGCTAGAGATGGAACGGCTCCCCAAGAGACCCAGTACTTC.

This clonotype was observed once. This may be a read error, as it is one base from a much larger clone. The chain is built from TRBV6-5 and TRBJ2-7; D remains ambiguous. The CDR3 has 11 residues. Germline V CDR1 and CDR2: MNHEY, SVGAGI. V was trimmed by 8 bases and J by 6 bases, leaving 11 bases between them. The CDR3 sequence: CASLVGFEQYF. CDR3 nucleotides: TGTGCCAGCCTAGTGGGCTTCGAGCAGTACTTC.

A few counts support this clonotype. The gene calls are TRBV25-1 and TRBJ2-2, with 8 bases matching TRBD2. CDR1 is MGHDK and CDR2 is SYGVNS in the germline V gene. V lost 1 base to trimming and J lost 6 bases; unmatched junction nucleotides: 10. The CDR3 runs to 17 residues. CDR3 sequence (DNA): TGTGCCAGCAGTGAATGGAAAGCGGGAGATGTACCCGGGGAGCTGTTTTTT. Translating gives CASSEWKAGDVPGELFF.

This clonotype was recorded only once. This chain joins TRBV24-1 and TRBJ2-2; tentatively, D is TRBD1 (5 bases). V shed 6 bases and J shed 8 bases, with 21 bases lying between them. The CDR3 sequence is 16 residues long. Germline V lookup: CDR1 KGHDR, CDR2 SFDVKD. The CDR3 DNA reads as TGTGCCACCAGTTTGGAGACAGTCAGCACCATAGGGGAGCTGTTTTTT. Its protein is CATSLETVSTIGELFF.

This clonotype has a handful of counts. The chain links TRBV5-1 to TRBJ2-2; TRBD2 aligns across 13 bases. Per germline, CDR1 SGHRS and CDR2 YFSETQ. CDR3 size: 20 residues. The V gene end was trimmed by 4 bases and the J gene end by 3 bases; junction bases not matched to a gene: 15. DNA of the CDR3: TGCGCCAGCAGCCACGGACAGGGGAGGACTAGCGGGAGTGACACCGGGGAGCTGTTTTTT. It specifies CASSHGQGRTSGSDTGELFF. Using reference TRBV5-1 and TRBJ2-2 for the parts outside the CDR3, the full variable domain is KAGVTQTPRYLIKTRGQQVTLSCSPISGHRSVSWYQQTPGQGLQFLFEYFSETQRNKGNFPGRFSGRQFSNSRSEMNVSTLELGDSALYLCASSHGQGRTSGSDTGELFFGEGSRLTVL.

This sequence joins TRBV24-1 and TRBJ1-5, with D hard to call. Germline CDR1 and CDR2: KGHDR and SFDVKD. Trimming left V 4 bases short and J 9 bases short, with 9 bases between. The CDR3 runs 12 residues. The CDR3 loop is CATSEILGPQHF. Here the CDR3 DNA reads TGTGCCACCAGTGAGATCCTGGGGCCCCAGCATTTT.

This clonotype was counted between two and nine times. CDR3 coding DNA: TGTGCCACCAGTGATCGGGACAGGGACCCTGGTACTGAGCAGTTCTTC. Protein: CATSDRDRDPGTEQFF. V is TRBV24-1 and J is TRBJ2-1; 9 bases align to TRBD1. Germline CDR1 and CDR2: KGHDR and SFDVKD. The V and J ends lost 3 bases and 9 bases, in that order; junction bases with no gene match: 11. This CDR3 has 16 amino acids.

Comments on this clonotype: The junction departs from germline at one end; a sequencing error may be responsible. V is TRBV6-5 and J is TRBJ1-2; D gene unclear. This CDR3 comprises 14 residues. Germline V gene sequence: CDR1 MNHEY, CDR2 SVGAGI. CDR3: CASCYLGSNYGYIF. The DNA for the CDR3 is TGTGCCAGCTGTTACCTAGGCAGCAACTATGGTTACATCTTC.

The chain couples TRBV4-3 to TRBJ2-1; 7 nucleotides line up with TRBD2. The CDR3 consists of 17 residues. Germline CDR1 and CDR2: LGHNA and YSLEER. V lost 0 bases and J lost 0; bases outside the gene matches: 5. CDR3 sequence: CASSQDTLAVSYNEQFF. The CDR3 DNA reads as TGCGCCAGCAGCCAAGATACCCTAGCGGTCTCCTACAATGAGCAGTTCTTC.

The chain couples TRBV5-1 to TRBJ2-2, with a weak D call TRBD2 (5 bases). The CDR3 loop spans 13 amino acids. Germline V CDR1 and CDR2: SGHRS, YFSETQ. Trimming left V 6 bases short and J 6 bases short, with 12 bases between. Here the CDR3 reads CASTPDFPGELFF. The CDR3, as DNA: TGCGCCAGCACCCCGGACTTCCCCGGGGAGCTGTTTTTT.

This clonotype was detected many times. The chain links TRBV2 to TRBJ1-6, with unresolved D. The germline CDR1 and CDR2 sequences are SNHLY and FYNNEI. The CDR3 runs 15 residues. V gave up 4 bases and J gave up 7 bases, with 14 bases separating them. The CDR3 region is CASSVVGHNNSPLHF. CDR3 nucleotides: TGTGCCAGCAGTGTCGTAGGGCACAACAATTCACCCCTCCACTTT.

V is TRBV9 and J is TRBJ1-2, with unresolved D. From germline, CDR1 is SGDLS and CDR2 YYNGEE. V lost 0 bases and J lost 5, with 8 bases in between. The CDR3 sequence is 13 residues long. CDR3 in DNA: TGTGCCAGCAGCGTAGAGGCTGATTATGGCTACACCTTC. Amino acid sequence: CASSVEADYGYTF. Full variable domain (outside the CDR3, taken from reference TRBV9 and TRBJ1-2): DSGVTQTPKHLITATGQRVTLRCSPRSGDLSVYWYQQSLDQGLQFLIQYYNGEERAKGNILERFSAQQFPDLHSELNLSSLELGDSALYFCASSVEADYGYTFGSGTRLTVV.

The V call is TRBV20-1, the J call TRBJ2-3, with 9 bases identical to TRBD1. CDR3 length: 12 residues. Germline V gives CDR1 DFQATT, CDR2 SNEGSKA (reference sequence). CDR3 protein: CRQGAPTDTQYF. The CDR3 nucleotides read TGCAGACAGGGGGCGCCCACAGATACGCAGTATTTT.

The V and J genes are TRBV2 and TRBJ2-7, with D unresolved. The CDR3 loop spans 13 amino acids. The V gene's germline CDR1 is SNHLY and CDR2 FYNNEI. The V gene lost 1 base and the J gene lost 6 bases, with 10 bases spanning the gap. CDR3 loop: CASSEGSWVEQYF. CDR3 DNA: TGTGCCAGCAGTGAAGGGAGTTGGGTCGAGCAGTACTTC.

As DNA, the CDR3 is TGCGCCAGCAGCCAAGTCTTTGCATCGCCGACGGATACGCAGTATTTT. Protein product: CASSQVFASPTDTQYF. The genes are TRBV4-3 and TRBJ2-3; no firm D call. The CDR3 loop spans 16 amino acids. Per the germline V gene, CDR1 is LGHNA and CDR2 is YSLEER. The ends were cut back, 1 base at V and 6 bases at J, with 17 bases in the middle.